Listed below are T cell receptor beta chains from one sample, sequenced in a study of control samples from healthy donors and cancer patients. Generated by immunoSEQ multiplex PCR, the TCRdb table keeps only in-frame clones and is missing some. The table includes fewer than 200,000 clones, approximately 92% detected once. The specimen sequenced was blood. The receptors here all came from a woman aged 60 to 75 in good health. The CDR3 runs from the conserved cysteine through the conserved F or W. Size is omitted from some rows. Given values are once, few, many or a class for expanded clones.

V: TRBV7-9; size: -; CDR3: CASSQQLQTSGNTIYF
V: TRBV7-2; size: -; CDR3: CASSAGRFLNTEAFF
V: TRBV6-1; size: -; CDR3: CASSDDRSPNQPQHF
V: TRBV3-1/TRBV3-2; size: -; CDR3: CASSPGQGAPGNQPQHF
V: TRBV29-1; size: -; CDR3: CSVRHVGDTEAFF
V: TRBV3-1/TRBV3-2; size: -; CDR3: CASSPYRTGQETQYF
V: TRBV3-1/TRBV3-2; size: -; CDR3: CASSQSSFSGNSPLHF
V: TRBV5-1; size: -; CDR3: CASSLLGTLNTEAFF
V: TRBV28; size: -; CDR3: CASSSTRRMGNTIYF
V: TRBV30; size: -; CDR3: CAWNNTGLPPELLNGYTF
V: TRBV4-2; size: -; CDR3: CASSGDLAGQQYF
V: TRBV19; size: -; CDR3: CASSTGQGARGYGYTF
V: TRBV3-1/TRBV3-2; size: -; CDR3: CASSLRTGFSGNTIYF
V: TRBV29-1; size: -; CDR3: CSAIEGGSGNTIYF
V: TRBV7-2; size: once; CDR3: CASSSAPGQRYGYTF
V: TRBV5-4; size: -; CDR3: CASSLTGVSYNEQFF